This TCR beta chain was retrieved from a study of naive and memory T cell subsets. The CDR3 covers 19 residues. V lost 2 bases and J 0 bases, leaving 22 bases between the germline ends. Germline lookup yields CDR1 GTSNPN and CDR2 SVGIG (reference sequence). From the second PCR step, alpha and beta chains were amplified apart. Four subsets defined by CD45RA and CD27 were sorted after CD3, CD4, CD8 and live/dead staining. Both TRBC1 and TRBC2 were covered by a beta constant-region primer of two equimolar oligonucleotides. TCRdb redid the calling of the UMI-ligation and nested PCR reads with MiXCR, one entry per CDR3 protein. The table shows 77,000 or so distinct CDR3 sequences, with about 12% occurring only once.

V and J are TRBV30 and TRBJ2-2; D gene uncertain. The source of this sequence is a human donor in good health. Input material: central memory CD4+ T cells from blood. CDR3 sequence: CAWSPPDPVLASNTGELFF. The CDR3 DNA reads TGTGCCTGGAGTCCCCCGGATCCGGTTTTGGCGTCGAACACCGGGGAGCTGTTTTTT.